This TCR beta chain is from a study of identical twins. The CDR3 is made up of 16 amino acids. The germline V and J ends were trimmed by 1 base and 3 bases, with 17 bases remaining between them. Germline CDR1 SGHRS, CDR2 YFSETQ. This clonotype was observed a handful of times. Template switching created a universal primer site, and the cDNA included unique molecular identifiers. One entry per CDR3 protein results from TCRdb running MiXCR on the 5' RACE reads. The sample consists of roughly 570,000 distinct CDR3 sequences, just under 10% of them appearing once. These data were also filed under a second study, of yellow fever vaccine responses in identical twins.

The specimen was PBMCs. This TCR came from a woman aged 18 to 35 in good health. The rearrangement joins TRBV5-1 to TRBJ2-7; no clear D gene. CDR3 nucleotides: TGCGCCAGCAGCTTGAAAACTCTGTCGGTAAACTACGAGCAGTACTTC. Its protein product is CASSLKTLSVNYEQYF.